This T cell receptor (beta chain) was identified during a study of beta chain features in type 1 diabetes. Regarding the study as a whole: The study found moderately but significantly shorter TCRB CDR3s in all four CD4+ subsets of Type 1 diabetes patients.

With respect to this clone: Its antigen remains unknown.

The V gene end was trimmed by 3 bases and the J gene end by 4 bases; junction bases not matched to a gene: 4. The CDR3 is 14 residues long. Germline V CDR1 and CDR2: SGHNT, YYREEE (reference sequence). All of the isolated RNA was reverse transcribed, so expressed TCRB transcripts were sequenced. Using immunoSEQ multiplex PCR, the repertoire was profiled, and TCRdb retains in-frame clones only, with some absent. The sample records some 330,000 clones, around 13% being singletons. Sequencing input: naive CD4+ T cells from blood. V is TRBV5-4 and J is TRBJ1-2, with 9 bases identical to TRBD1. The origin of this receptor is a woman in her late teens or twenties with type 1 diabetes. CDR3 loop: CASSWGQGIYGYTF. In nucleotides, the CDR3 is TGTGCCAGCAGCTGGGGACAGGGCATCTATGGCTACACCTTC.